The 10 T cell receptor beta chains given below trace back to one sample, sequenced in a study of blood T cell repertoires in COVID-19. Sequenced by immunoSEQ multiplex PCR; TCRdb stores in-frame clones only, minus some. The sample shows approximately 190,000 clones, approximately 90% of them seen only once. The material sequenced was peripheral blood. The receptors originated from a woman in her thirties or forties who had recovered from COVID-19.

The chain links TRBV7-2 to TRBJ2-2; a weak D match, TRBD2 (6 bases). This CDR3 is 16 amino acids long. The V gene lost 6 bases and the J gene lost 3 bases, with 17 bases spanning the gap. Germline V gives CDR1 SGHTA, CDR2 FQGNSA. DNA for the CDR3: TGTGCCAGCAGGCTAACCAGTGGGGGGTACACCGGGGAGCTGTTTTTT. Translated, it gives CASRLTSGGYTGELFF.

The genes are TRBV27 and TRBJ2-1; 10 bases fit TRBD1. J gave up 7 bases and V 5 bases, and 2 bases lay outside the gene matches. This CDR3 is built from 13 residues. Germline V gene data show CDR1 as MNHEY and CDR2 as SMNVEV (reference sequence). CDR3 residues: CASSPGQGNEQFF. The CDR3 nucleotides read TGTGCCAGCAGTCCGGGACAGGGGAATGAGCAGTTCTTC.

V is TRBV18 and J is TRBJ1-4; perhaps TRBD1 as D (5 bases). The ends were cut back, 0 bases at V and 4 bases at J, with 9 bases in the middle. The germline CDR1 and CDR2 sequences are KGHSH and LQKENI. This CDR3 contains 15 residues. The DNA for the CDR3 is TGTGCCAGCTCACCACCGACAGCCTATAATGAAAAACTGTTTTTT. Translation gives CASSPPTAYNEKLFF.

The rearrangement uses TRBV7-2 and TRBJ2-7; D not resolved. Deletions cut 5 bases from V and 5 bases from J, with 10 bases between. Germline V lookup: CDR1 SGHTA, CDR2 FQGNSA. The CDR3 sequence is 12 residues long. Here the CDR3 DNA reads TGTGCCAGCAGCCCCCAGTCCCACGAGCAGTACTTC. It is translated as CASSPQSHEQYF. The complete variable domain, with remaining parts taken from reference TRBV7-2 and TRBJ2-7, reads GAGVSQSPSNKVTEKGKDVELRCDPISGHTALYWYRQSLGQGLEFLIYFQGNSAPDKSGLPSDRFSAERTGGSVSTLTIQRTQQEDSAVYLCASSPQSHEQYFGPGTRLTVT.

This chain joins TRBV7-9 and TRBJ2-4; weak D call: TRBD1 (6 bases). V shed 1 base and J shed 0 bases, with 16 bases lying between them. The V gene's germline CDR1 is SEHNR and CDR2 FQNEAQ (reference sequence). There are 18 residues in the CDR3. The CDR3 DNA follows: TGTGCCAGCAGCTTAGTCGTTTGGACAGAGCTAGCCAAAAACATTCAGTACTTC. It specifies CASSLVVWTELAKNIQYF. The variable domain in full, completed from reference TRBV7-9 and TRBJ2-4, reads DTGVSQNPRHKITKRGQNVTFRCDPISEHNRLYWYRQTLGQGPEFLTYFQNEAQLEKSRLLSDRFSAERPKGSFSTLEIQRTEQGDSAMYLCASSLVVWTELAKNIQYFGAGTRLSVL.

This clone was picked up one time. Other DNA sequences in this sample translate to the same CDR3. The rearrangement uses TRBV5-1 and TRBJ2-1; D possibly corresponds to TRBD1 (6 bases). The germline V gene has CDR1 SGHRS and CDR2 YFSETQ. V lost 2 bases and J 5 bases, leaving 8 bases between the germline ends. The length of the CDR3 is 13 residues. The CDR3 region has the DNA TGCGCCAGCAGCTTAGGGACAAACAATGAGCAGTTCTTC. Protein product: CASSLGTNNEQFF. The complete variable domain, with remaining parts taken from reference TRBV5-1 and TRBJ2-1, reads KAGVTQTPRYLIKTRGQQVTLSCSPISGHRSVSWYQQTPGQGLQFLFEYFSETQRNKGNFPGRFSGRQFSNSRSEMNVSTLELGDSALYLCASSLGTNNEQFFGPGTRLTVL.

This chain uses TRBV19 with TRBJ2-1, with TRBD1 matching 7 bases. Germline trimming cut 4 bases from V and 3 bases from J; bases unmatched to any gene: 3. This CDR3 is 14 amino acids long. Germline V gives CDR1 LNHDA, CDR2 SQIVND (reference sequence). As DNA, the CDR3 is TGTGCCAGTAGTAGACAGGGTAACTACAATGAGCAGTTCTTC. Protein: CASSRQGNYNEQFF.

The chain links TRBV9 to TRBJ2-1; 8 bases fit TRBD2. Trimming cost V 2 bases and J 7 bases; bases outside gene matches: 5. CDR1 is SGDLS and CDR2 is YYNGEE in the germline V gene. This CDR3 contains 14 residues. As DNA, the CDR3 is TGTGCCAGCAGCGTTTCGGGAGGGGGAAATGAGCAGTTCTTC. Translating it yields CASSVSGGGNEQFF.

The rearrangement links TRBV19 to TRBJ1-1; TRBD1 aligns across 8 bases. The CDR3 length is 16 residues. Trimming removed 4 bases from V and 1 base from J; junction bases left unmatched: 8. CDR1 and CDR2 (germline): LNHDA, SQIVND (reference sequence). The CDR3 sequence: CASSKKTGAANTEAFF. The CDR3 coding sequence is TGTGCCAGTAGTAAGAAGACAGGGGCGGCGAACACTGAAGCTTTCTTT.

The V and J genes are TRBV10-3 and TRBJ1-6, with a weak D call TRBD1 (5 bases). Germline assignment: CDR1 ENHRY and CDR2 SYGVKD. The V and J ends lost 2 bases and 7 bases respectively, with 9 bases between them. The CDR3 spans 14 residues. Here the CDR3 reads CAISEPGLNSPLHF. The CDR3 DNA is TGTGCCATCAGTGAGCCGGGACTCAATTCACCCCTCCACTTT.